This TCR beta chain came from a study of cytomegalovirus exposure and HLA in healthy donors. General observations from the study: TCR beta sequences reportedly predicted most subjects' HLA-A and HLA-B alleles accurately. Analyzed later, association rates of TCRs varied across HLA loci, with DRB1 most and HLA-C fewest.

On this clone: Its antigen is currently unknown.

V lost 5 bases and J 3 bases, leaving 14 bases between the germline ends. This CDR3 is built from 15 residues. Per the germline V gene, CDR1 is SGHAT and CDR2 is FQDESV (reference sequence). PCR primers comprised 60 Vbeta and 13 Jbeta primers. Clones were read by immunoSEQ multiplex PCR, and TCRdb kept only the in-frame ones, dropping some. The sample consists of about 180,000 clones, roughly 80% of them appearing once. Specimen: PBMCs. The source is a girl aged 10-17 years in good health and CMV-seropositive. The V gene is TRBV11-1, the J gene TRBJ2-1, with D maybe TRBD2 (6 bases). The CDR3 nucleotides are TGTGCCAGCAGCCTATTGGGAGGCCACTACAATGAGCAGTTCTTC. Protein product: CASSLLGGHYNEQFF.